This T cell receptor beta chain was captured by sequencing in a study of blood T cell repertoires in COVID-19. The length of the CDR3 is 13 residues. V lost 5 bases to trimming and J lost 5 bases, with 12 bases between them. From germline, CDR1 is SGHAT and CDR2 FQNNGV. Profiling relied on immunoSEQ multiplex PCR, and the TCRdb table lists in-frame clones only, not all of them. In the table there are 300,000 to 350,000 clones, approximately 89% of which are singletons. The origin of this receptor is a woman aged 60 to 75 with COVID-19, enrolled during active disease. Input material: peripheral blood. The V and J genes are TRBV11-2 and TRBJ1-2; D may be TRBD1 (6 bases). This CDR3 reads CASSPNRDYGYTF. The CDR3 region has the DNA TGTGCCAGCAGCCCCAACAGGGATTATGGCTACACCTTC.